The T cell receptor (beta chain) described here comes from a study of T cells in Graves' hyperthyroidism and ophthalmopathy. Study observations and caveats: In the blood, most expanded thyroid clonotypes above 0.001 appeared as well.

This clonotype was seen once. Its antigen remains unidentified. Ophthalmopathy patients had Clinical Activity Score at least 3, NOSPECS grade at least 4, duration under 3 months. Amplification yielded TCR beta CDR3 regions, with RNA transcripts as the source. TCR CDR3 regions were first amplified by RT-PCR with HTBI primers. TCRdb ran MiXCR on the multiplex PCR reads and lists one entry per CDR3 protein. Here the sample spans about 520,000 distinct CDR3 sequences, approximately 25% being singletons. Sequences were obtained from blood. This receptor was taken from a woman aged 30 to 39 with Graves' ophthalmopathy.

CDR3 loop: CASSIWGTMNTEAFF. CDR3 nucleotide sequence: TGTGCCAGCAGCATATGGGGGACAATGAACACTGAAGCTTTCTTT. This chain joins TRBV7-8 and TRBJ1-1, with D perhaps TRBD1 (6 bases). This CDR3 region has 15 residues. Germline CDR1 SGHVS, CDR2 FQNEAQ. Trimming shortened V by 5 bases and J by 0 bases, and 13 bases separated the two germline ends.